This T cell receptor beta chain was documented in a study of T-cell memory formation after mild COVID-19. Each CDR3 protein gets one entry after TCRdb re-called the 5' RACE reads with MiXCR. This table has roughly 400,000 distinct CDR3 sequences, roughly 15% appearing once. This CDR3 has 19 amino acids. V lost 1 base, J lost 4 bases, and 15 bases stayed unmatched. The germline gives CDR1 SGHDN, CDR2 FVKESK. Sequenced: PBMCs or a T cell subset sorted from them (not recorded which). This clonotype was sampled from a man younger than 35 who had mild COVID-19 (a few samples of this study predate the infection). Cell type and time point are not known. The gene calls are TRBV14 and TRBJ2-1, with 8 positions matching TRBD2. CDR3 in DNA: TGTGCCAGCAGCCAAGTTGCGGGGGGACGCACTATCCCTTACAATGAGCAGTTCTTC. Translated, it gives CASSQVAGGRTIPYNEQFF.